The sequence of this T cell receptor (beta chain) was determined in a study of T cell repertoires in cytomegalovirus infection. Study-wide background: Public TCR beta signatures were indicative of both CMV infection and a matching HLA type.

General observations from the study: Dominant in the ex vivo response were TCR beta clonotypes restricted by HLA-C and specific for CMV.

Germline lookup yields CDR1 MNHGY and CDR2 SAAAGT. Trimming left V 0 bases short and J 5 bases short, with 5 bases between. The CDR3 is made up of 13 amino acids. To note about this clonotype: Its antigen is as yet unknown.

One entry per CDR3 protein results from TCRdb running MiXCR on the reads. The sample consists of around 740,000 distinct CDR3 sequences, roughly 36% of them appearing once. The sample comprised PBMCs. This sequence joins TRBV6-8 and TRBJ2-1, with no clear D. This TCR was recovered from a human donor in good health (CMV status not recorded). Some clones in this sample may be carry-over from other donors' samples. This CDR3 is CASSYSYDNEQFF. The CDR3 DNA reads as TGTGCCAGCAGTTACTCTTATGACAATGAGCAGTTCTTC.